Each of the 25 T cell receptor beta chains below was sequenced from the same sample in a study of T cells in Graves' hyperthyroidism and ophthalmopathy (dated by TCRdb to about 2019). The library was built by means of multiplex PCR. Data came from an Illumina HiSeq 2000. TCR beta CDR3 regions were amplified from RNA transcripts. The TCR CDR3 was subjected to a first round of RT-PCR using the HTBI primer set and the Qiagen OneStep RT-PCR kit. Clones were called with MiXCR by TCRdb after fastp trimmed the public reads at Q25, and only in-frame beta chains were retained. Every distinct CDR3 protein forms one entry, paired with its most common genes and DNA. The sample data list about 260,000 distinct CDR3 sequences, and about a sixth of these were observed just once. The ten most abundant clones make up about 29% of the sample. The specimen was blood. The receptors stem from a woman aged 18-30 years with Graves' ophthalmopathy.

This clonotype was seen more than once but under ten times. This clone may be a read error of a much larger clone one base away. V is TRBV20-1 and J is TRBJ2-1, with 8 bases matching TRBD2. CDR1 is DFQATT and CDR2 is SNEGSKA in the germline V gene (reference sequence). The CDR3 runs to 17 residues. The V and J ends lost 3 bases and 3 bases, in that order; junction bases with no gene match: 13. Here the CDR3 reads CSARSVTGGRNYNEQFF. CDR3 bases: TGCAGTGCTAGGTCAGTGACTGGCGGGAGGAACTACAATGAGCAGTTCTTC.

The genes are TRBV20-1 and TRBJ1-2, with D possibly being TRBD1 (5 bases). The V end lost 3 bases, the J end lost 5 bases, and 13 bases lay between the germline ends. The V gene's germline CDR1 is DFQATT and CDR2 SNEGSKA (reference sequence). The CDR3 loop spans 13 amino acids. The CDR3 is CSASPGLLYGYTF. The CDR3 nucleotides read TGCAGTGCTAGCCCGGGACTCCTGTATGGCTACACCTTC.

This clonotype was found many times. The rearrangement uses TRBV12-3 or TRBV12-4 and TRBJ2-2, with TRBD2 as a possible D gene (5 bases). The length of the CDR3 is 14 residues. V was trimmed by 5 bases and J by 3 bases, leaving 10 bases between them. As DNA, the CDR3 is TGTGCCAGCAGTGGGTCCGGGGACACCGGGGAGCTGTTTTTT. Its translation is CASSGSGDTGELFF.

This clonotype has a count of ten or more. V and J are TRBV6-6 and TRBJ2-1; 7 bases fit TRBD2. This CDR3 has 15 residues. V shed 0 bases, J shed 9 bases, and the junction held 8 bases outside the gene matches. Germline CDR1 reads MNHNY; CDR2 reads SVGAGI (reference sequence). CDR3 DNA: TGTGCCAGCAGTTACTCTACGGGAGGCCCCCCTGAGCAGTTCTTC. As protein: CASSYSTGGPPEQFF.

This clonotype was counted ten times or more. CDR3 bases: TGTGCCAGCAGCCAAGCTTGGCAGGGGGAAGCTTTCTTT. It codes for CASSQAWQGEAFF. The chain combines TRBV3-1 with TRBJ1-1; TRBD1 might be the D (6 bases). This CDR3 has 13 amino acids. The V end was cut by 1 base, the J end by 8 bases, with 11 bases between. Germline CDR1 is LGHDT and CDR2 is YNNKEL (reference sequence).

This clonotype was observed many times. The chain carries TRBV10-3 and TRBJ1-2; D ambiguous. The CDR3 totals 13 residues. The V gene lost 3 bases and the J gene lost 2 bases, with 7 bases spanning the gap. Germline CDR1 is ENHRY and CDR2 is SYGVKD. This CDR3 reads CAISEEVNYGYTF. As DNA, the CDR3 is TGTGCCATCAGTGAAGAGGTCAACTATGGCTACACCTTC.

In its sample, this clonotype was seen many times. The genes are TRBV7-9 and TRBJ2-3, with 7 bases lining up with TRBD2. The CDR3 has 16 amino acids. Looked up from germline, CDR1 is SEHNR and CDR2 is FQNEAQ (reference sequence). V gave up 6 bases and J gave up 3 bases; unmatched junction bases: 12. This chain's CDR3 is CASRLSRGSGTDTQYF. The CDR3 DNA reads as TGTGCCAGCAGACTATCGCGGGGGAGTGGTACAGATACGCAGTATTTT.

This clonotype was recorded at least ten times. J is TRBJ2-3 and V is TRBV25-1, with 8 bases identical to TRBD1. CDR1 is MGHDK and CDR2 is SYGVNS in the germline V gene. The CDR3 sequence is 17 residues long. V dropped 4 bases and J dropped 2; count of bases not matched to a gene: 11. Written as DNA, the CDR3 is TGTGCCAGCAGTGTCGACCCGGGACAGGAATACACAGATACGCAGTATTTT. This codes for CASSVDPGQEYTDTQYF.

This clonotype has ten or more counts. This CDR3 is CASTIGQLYGYTF. DNA of the CDR3: TGTGCCAGTACCATCGGGCAGTTATATGGCTACACCTTC. The chain links TRBV19 to TRBJ1-2, with D unclear. CDR3 length equals 13 residues. The germline CDR1 and CDR2 sequences are LNHDA and SQIVND (reference sequence). Trimming took 7 bases from V and 5 from J, leaving 14 bases between them.

This clonotype was counted at least ten times. The chain is built from TRBV19 and TRBJ2-5, with TRBD2 matching over 11 bases. The CDR3 runs to 15 residues. From germline, CDR1 is LNHDA and CDR2 SQIVND (reference sequence). V dropped 6 bases and J dropped 2; count of bases not matched to a gene: 5. This CDR3 reads CASSQGTSGQETQYF. The CDR3 DNA reads as TGTGCCAGTAGCCAAGGGACTAGCGGACAAGAGACCCAGTACTTC.

This clonotype has more than one count but fewer than ten. The chain's CDR3 is CASSNTAYEQYF. The CDR3 region has the DNA TGTGCCAGTAGTAATACCGCCTACGAGCAGTACTTC. The chain combines TRBV19 with TRBJ2-7; D unresolved. V lost 4 bases, J lost 2 bases, and 6 bases lay in between. The CDR3 loop spans 12 amino acids. Germline loops: CDR1 LNHDA, CDR2 SQIVND (reference sequence).

This clonotype came up many times. The V call is TRBV28, the J call TRBJ1-1, with TRBD1 matching over 8 bases. Germline V lookup: CDR1 MDHEN, CDR2 SYDVKM. The CDR3 sequence is 14 residues long. J gave up 5 bases and V 1 base, and 3 bases lay outside the gene matches. The CDR3 loop reads CASSLYRGMTEAFF. The CDR3 coding sequence is TGTGCCAGCAGTTTATACAGGGGGATGACTGAAGCTTTCTTT.

In regard to this clonotype: This may arise from a read error, as a much more abundant clone is one base away. V is TRBV20-1 and J is TRBJ2-1, with TRBD2 matching over 8 bases. The last part of the DNA fits TRBJ2-7 better; the J call may be wrong. Germline V CDR1 and CDR2: DFQATT, SNEGSKA (reference sequence). The CDR3 sequence is 15 residues long. DNA of the CDR3: TGCAGTGCTAGGGGCGGGGGGCACTCCTACAATGAGCAGTACTTC. Its translation: CSARGGGHSYNEQYF.

This clonotype was picked up many times. The chain combines TRBV6-1 with TRBJ2-7, with TRBD1 identical over 10 bases. The ends lost 1 base at V and 6 bases at J; junction bases unmatched: 3. CDR1 and CDR2 from the germline V gene are MNHNS and SASEGT. This CDR3 has 14 residues. CDR3 amino acids: CASSEGDRGGEQYF. The CDR3 DNA reads as TGTGCCAGCAGTGAAGGGGACAGGGGAGGCGAGCAGTACTTC.

This clonotype was recorded at least ten times. V is TRBV20-1 and J is TRBJ2-6; D is uncertain. V was pared by 0 bases and J by 0 bases, with 6 bases between. The CDR3 loop spans 15 amino acids. Germline-derived CDR1 and CDR2 are DFQATT and SNEGSKA (reference sequence). The CDR3 sequence: CSARDPGSGANVLTF. CDR3 nucleotides: TGCAGTGCTAGAGATCCGGGCTCTGGGGCCAACGTCCTGACTTTC.

This clonotype was picked up many times. The rearrangement joins TRBV5-6 to TRBJ2-1; TRBD2 matches at 8 bases. This CDR3 contains 15 residues. Losses at the gene ends were 2 bases for V and 7 bases for J; bases not matched to a gene: 8. CDR1 and CDR2 from the germline V gene are SGHDT and YYEEEE. In DNA form, the CDR3 reads TGTGCCAGCAGCTTTCCGGGACTAGAGGGTAATGAGCAGTTCTTC. Translated: CASSFPGLEGNEQFF.

In its sample, this clonotype was seen many times. V is TRBV4-2 and J is TRBJ1-2; 7 bases map to TRBD1. V shed 0 bases, J shed 7 bases, and the junction held 8 bases outside the gene matches. The germline V gene has CDR1 LGHNA and CDR2 YNFKEQ. The CDR3 covers 15 residues. CDR3: CASSQDLHRGGGYTF. The CDR3 region has the DNA TGTGCCAGCAGCCAAGATTTGCACAGGGGCGGTGGCTACACCTTC.

This clonotype was counted at least ten times. The chain employs TRBV20-1 and TRBJ2-2, with D perhaps matching TRBD1 (6 bases). V was trimmed by 0 bases and J by 7 bases, leaving 12 bases between them. The CDR3 has 14 amino acids. Germline V gene sequence: CDR1 DFQATT, CDR2 SNEGSKA (reference sequence). In nucleotides, the CDR3 is TGCAGTGCTAGAGATCCAGGGGTAGGCGGGGAGCTGTTTTTT. It specifies CSARDPGVGGELFF.

This clonotype was detected many times. DNA of the CDR3: TGTGCCACCAGCAAGCAGTTCCAAGAGACCCAGTACTTC. It translates to CATSKQFQETQYF. The V call is TRBV15, the J call TRBJ2-5; D gene unclear. V lost 4 bases to trimming and J lost 1 base, with 7 bases between them. The CDR3 contains 13 residues. Germline V CDR1 and CDR2: LNHNV, YYDKDF (reference sequence).

This clonotype came up many times. The rearrangement links TRBV28 to TRBJ2-2; TRBD2 is a possible D gene (5 bases). CDR1 is MDHEN, CDR2 SYDVKM, per germline. Deletions cut 2 bases from V and 1 base from J, with 8 bases between. The CDR3 is made up of 15 amino acids. The CDR3: CASSLISVNTGELFF. The CDR3 nucleotides read TGTGCCAGCAGTTTAATTAGCGTGAACACCGGGGAGCTGTTTTTT.

This clonotype appeared many times. The chain carries TRBV20-1 and TRBJ1-1; D gene ambiguous. CDR1 and CDR2 from the germline V gene are DFQATT and SNEGSKA (reference sequence). This CDR3 has 16 residues. Trimming removed 0 bases from V and 1 base from J, with 15 bases in between. CDR3 bases: TGCAGTGCTAGAGAAGAGGGAACCCCTTGGAACACTGAAGCTTTCTTT. Its translation: CSAREEGTPWNTEAFF.

This clonotype was detected many times. This chain uses TRBV5-6 with TRBJ1-3, with D possibly TRBD1 on 6 matching bases. Trimming shortened V by 3 bases and J by 0 bases, and 16 bases separated the two germline ends. The CDR3 consists of 17 residues. Germline CDR1 and CDR2: SGHDT and YYEEEE. The CDR3 DNA reads as TGTGCCAGCAGCTCCAGGACAGTCGCCTTCTCTGGAAACACCATATATTTT. It translates to CASSSRTVAFSGNTIYF.

The rearrangement uses TRBV5-6 and TRBJ2-1, with TRBD2 matching 8 bases. CDR3 length: 15 residues. V shed 2 bases and J 3 bases; nucleotides not matched to a gene: 4. Germline assignment: CDR1 SGHDT and CDR2 YYEEEE. CDR3 residues: CASSFNSGGYNEQFF. CDR3 sequence (DNA): TGTGCCAGCAGCTTTAACAGCGGGGGCTACAATGAGCAGTTCTTC.

This clonotype has a count of ten or more. V is TRBV11-2 and J is TRBJ1-6; D gene ambiguous. Between the trimmed V and J ends, which lost 5 bases and 4 bases, there was a span of 6 bases. Germline V gives CDR1 SGHAT, CDR2 FQNNGV. The length of the CDR3 is 13 residues. For the CDR3, the DNA is TGTGCCAGCAGCACAGAGTATAATTCACCCCTCCACTTT. This gives the protein CASSTEYNSPLHF.

V usage is TRBV15 and J usage is TRBJ1-2; D may be TRBD1 (5 bases). The V gene lost 2 bases and the J gene lost 7 bases, with 26 bases spanning the gap. CDR3 length equals 18 residues. Germline V CDR1 and CDR2: LNHNV, YYDKDF (reference sequence). Here the CDR3 DNA reads TGTGCCACCAGCAGACCCCTGAGGGGTCGGATCAATTCTGGTGGCTACACCTTC. Its protein is CATSRPLRGRINSGGYTF.